This passage covers 3 T cell receptor beta chains from one sample sequenced in a study of Ad26.COV2.S vaccination and SARS-CoV-2 variants. Here immunoSEQ multiplex PCR was the method, and the copy in TCRdb shows in-frame clones only, minus some. The table includes over 200,000 clones, around 89% detected once. Treatment denoted: roughly 18 received Ad26.COV2.S at low or high dose, single or two shots; about 5 received placebo; per-sample allocation not given. Day 63 after the first vaccine or placebo injection was the time point for sampling. Sequences were derived from peripheral blood, sampled in a trial of Ad26.COV2.S vaccine versus placebo. Receptors were obtained from a person aged 18 to 59 who received the Ad26.COV2.S COVID-19 vaccine or a placebo.

The chain carries TRBV30 and TRBJ1-2, with 7 bases fitting TRBD1. V dropped 3 bases and J dropped 4; count of bases not matched to a gene: 11. CDR1 is GTSNPN and CDR2 is SVGIG in the germline V gene (reference sequence). This CDR3 is 15 amino acids long. The CDR3: CAWSGRGSLIYGYTF. The CDR3 DNA follows: TGTGCCTGGAGCGGCAGGGGGTCCCTTATCTATGGCTACACCTTC. The whole variable domain, filled in from reference TRBV30 and TRBJ1-2, reads SQTIHQWPATLVQPVGSPLSLECTVEGTSNPNLYWYRQAAGRGLQLLFYSVGIGQISSEVPQNLSASRPQDRQFILSSKKLLLSDSGFYLCAWSGRGSLIYGYTFGSGTRLTVV.

The chain uses TRBV27 and TRBJ1-2; D is unresolved. The CDR3 runs 13 residues. V was cut by 5 bases and J by 7 bases, with 14 bases left in between. The V gene's germline CDR1 is MNHEY and CDR2 SMNVEV (reference sequence). CDR3 sequence: CASSPWAGVGYTF. As DNA, the CDR3 is TGTGCCAGCAGTCCATGGGCCGGTGTTGGCTACACCTTC.

This chain joins TRBV4-1 and TRBJ1-1, with no clear D. CDR1 and CDR2 (germline): MGHRA, YSYEKL. V lost 7 bases, J lost 0 bases, and 12 bases lay in between. This CDR3 has 14 amino acids. The CDR3 spells CASTGNIMNTEAFF. The CDR3 coding sequence is TGCGCCAGCACTGGGAACATCATGAACACTGAAGCTTTCTTT.